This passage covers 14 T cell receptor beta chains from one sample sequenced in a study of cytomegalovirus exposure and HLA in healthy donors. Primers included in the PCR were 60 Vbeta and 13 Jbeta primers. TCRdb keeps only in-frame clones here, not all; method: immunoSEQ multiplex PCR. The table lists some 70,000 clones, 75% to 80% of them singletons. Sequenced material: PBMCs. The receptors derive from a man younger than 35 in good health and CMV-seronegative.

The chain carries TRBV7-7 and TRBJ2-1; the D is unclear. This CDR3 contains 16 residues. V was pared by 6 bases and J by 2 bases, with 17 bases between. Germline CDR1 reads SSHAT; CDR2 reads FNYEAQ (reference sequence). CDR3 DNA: TGTGCCAGCAGTCATGGTCCTCCCGGAGCCTACAATGAGCAGTTCTTC. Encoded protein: CASSHGPPGAYNEQFF.

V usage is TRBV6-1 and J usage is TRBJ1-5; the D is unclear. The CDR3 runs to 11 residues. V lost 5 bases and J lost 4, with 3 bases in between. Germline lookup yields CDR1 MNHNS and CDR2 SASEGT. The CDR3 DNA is TGTGCCAGCAGTCAAAATCAGCCCCAGCATTTT. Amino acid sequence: CASSQNQPQHF.

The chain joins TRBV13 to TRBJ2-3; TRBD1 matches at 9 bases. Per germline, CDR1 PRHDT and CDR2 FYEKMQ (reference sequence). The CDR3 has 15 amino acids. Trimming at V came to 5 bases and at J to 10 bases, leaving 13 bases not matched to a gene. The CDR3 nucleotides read TGTGCCAGCAGCGCCGGGACAGGGCGAATCGATCCGCAGTATTTT. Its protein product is CASSAGTGRIDPQYF.

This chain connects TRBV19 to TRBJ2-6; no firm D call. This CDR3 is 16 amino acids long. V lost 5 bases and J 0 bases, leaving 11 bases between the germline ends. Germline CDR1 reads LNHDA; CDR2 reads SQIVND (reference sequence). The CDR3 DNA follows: TGTGCCAGTAGTTCCACTATACGCTCTGGGGCCAACGTCCTGACTTTC. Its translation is CASSSTIRSGANVLTF.

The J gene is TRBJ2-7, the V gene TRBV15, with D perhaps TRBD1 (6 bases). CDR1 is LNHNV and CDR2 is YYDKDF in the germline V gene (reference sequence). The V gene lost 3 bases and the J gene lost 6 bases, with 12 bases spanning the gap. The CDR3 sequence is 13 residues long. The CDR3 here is CATSSRLQGEQYV. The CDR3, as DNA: TGTGCCACCAGCAGCCGATTACAGGGCGAGCAGTACGTC.

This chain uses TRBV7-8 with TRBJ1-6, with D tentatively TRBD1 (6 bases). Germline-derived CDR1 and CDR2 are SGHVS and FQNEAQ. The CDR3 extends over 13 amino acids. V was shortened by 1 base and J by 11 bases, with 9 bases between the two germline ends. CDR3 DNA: TGTGCCAGCAGCTTAGACAGGGCGGCACCCCTCCACTTT. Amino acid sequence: CASSLDRAAPLHF.

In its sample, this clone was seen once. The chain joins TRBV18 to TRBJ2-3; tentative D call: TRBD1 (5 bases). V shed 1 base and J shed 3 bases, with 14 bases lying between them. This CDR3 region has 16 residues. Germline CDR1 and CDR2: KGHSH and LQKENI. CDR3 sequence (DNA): TGTGCCAGCTCACCACTCGGCGGACAAAAAACAGATACGCAGTATTTT. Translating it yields CASSPLGGQKTDTQYF.

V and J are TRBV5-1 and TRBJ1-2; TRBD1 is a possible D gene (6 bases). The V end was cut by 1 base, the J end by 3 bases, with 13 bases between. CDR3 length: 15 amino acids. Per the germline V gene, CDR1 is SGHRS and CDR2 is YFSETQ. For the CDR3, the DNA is TGCGCCAGCAGCTTGAGGCAGGGGCAAGACTATGGCTACACCTTC. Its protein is CASSLRQGQDYGYTF.

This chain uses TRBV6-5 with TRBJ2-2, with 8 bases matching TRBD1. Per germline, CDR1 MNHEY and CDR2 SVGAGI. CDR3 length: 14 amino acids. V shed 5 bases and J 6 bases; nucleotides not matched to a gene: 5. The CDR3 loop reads CASSRQGFPGELFF. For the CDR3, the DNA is TGTGCCAGCAGTAGACAGGGGTTTCCCGGGGAGCTGTTTTTT.

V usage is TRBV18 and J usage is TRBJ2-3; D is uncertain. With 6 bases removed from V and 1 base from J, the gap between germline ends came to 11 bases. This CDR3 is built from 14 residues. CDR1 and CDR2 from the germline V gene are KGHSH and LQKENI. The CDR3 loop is CASSASGRTDTQYF. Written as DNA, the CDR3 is TGTGCCAGCTCCGCCTCTGGCCGCACAGATACGCAGTATTTT.

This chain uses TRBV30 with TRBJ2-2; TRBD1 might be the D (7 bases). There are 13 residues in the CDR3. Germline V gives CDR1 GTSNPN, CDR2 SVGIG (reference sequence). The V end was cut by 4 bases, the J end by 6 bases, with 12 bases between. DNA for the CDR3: TGTGCCTGGACCCAGGGGGGCCCCGGGGAGCTGTTTTTT. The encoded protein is CAWTQGGPGELFF.

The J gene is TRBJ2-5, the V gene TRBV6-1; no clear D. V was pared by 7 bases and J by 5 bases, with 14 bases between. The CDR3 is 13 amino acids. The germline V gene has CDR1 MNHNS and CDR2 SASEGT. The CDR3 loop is CASTVELYETQYF. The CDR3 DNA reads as TGTGCCAGCACTGTCGAGCTATACGAGACCCAGTACTTC.

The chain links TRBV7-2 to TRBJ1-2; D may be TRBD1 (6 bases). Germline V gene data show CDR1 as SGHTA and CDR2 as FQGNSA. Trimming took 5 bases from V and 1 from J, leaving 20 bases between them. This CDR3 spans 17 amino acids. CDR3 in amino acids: CASSPRGGGVLNYGYTF. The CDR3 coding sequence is TGTGCCAGCAGCCCGCGTGGAGGGGGGGTCCTTAACTATGGCTACACCTTC. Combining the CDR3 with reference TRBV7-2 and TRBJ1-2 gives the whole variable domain GAGVSQSPSNKVTEKGKDVELRCDPISGHTALYWYRQSLGQGLEFLIYFQGNSAPDKSGLPSDRFSAERTGGSVSTLTIQRTQQEDSAVYLCASSPRGGGVLNYGYTFGSGTRLTVV.

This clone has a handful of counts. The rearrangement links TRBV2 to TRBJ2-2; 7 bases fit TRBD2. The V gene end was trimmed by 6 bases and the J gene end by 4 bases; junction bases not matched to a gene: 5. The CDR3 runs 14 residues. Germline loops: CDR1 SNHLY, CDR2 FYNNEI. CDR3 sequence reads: CASRSGTTTGELFF. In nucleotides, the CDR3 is TGTGCCAGCAGGTCCGGGACTACCACCGGGGAGCTGTTTTTT.